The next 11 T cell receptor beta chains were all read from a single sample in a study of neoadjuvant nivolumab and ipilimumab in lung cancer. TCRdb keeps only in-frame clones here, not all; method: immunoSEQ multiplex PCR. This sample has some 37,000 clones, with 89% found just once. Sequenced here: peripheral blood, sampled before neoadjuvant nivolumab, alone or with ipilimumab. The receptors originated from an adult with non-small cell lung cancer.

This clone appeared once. CDR3 DNA: TGTGCCAGCAGTGAAAGAGAGCGGGGGGCGCAGTATTTT. Translating gives CASSERERGAQYF. The chain uses TRBV2 and TRBJ2-3; 9 nucleotides agree with TRBD2. Per germline, CDR1 SNHLY and CDR2 FYNNEI. After removal of 2 bases from V and 10 bases from J, the junction contained 4 bases not matched to a gene. CDR3 length: 13 residues.

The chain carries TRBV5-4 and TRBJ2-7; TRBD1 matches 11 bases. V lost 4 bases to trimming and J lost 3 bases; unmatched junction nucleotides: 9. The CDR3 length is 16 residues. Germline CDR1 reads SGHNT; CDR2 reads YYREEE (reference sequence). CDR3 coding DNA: TGTGCCAGCAGCCCCGGACAGGGGGCGTTACTCTACGAGCAGTACTTC. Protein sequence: CASSPGQGALLYEQYF.

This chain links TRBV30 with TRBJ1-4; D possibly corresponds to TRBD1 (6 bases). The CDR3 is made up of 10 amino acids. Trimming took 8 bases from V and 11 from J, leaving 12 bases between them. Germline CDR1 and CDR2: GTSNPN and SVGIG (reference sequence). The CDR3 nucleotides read TGTGCCGCCCTAACAGGGAAACTGTTTTTT. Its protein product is CAALTGKLFF.

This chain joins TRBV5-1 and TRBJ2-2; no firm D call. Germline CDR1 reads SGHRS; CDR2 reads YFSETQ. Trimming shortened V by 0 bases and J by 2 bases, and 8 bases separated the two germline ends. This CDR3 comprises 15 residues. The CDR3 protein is CASSLDVANTGELFF. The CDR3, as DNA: TGCGCCAGCAGCTTGGACGTAGCAAACACCGGGGAGCTGTTTTTT.

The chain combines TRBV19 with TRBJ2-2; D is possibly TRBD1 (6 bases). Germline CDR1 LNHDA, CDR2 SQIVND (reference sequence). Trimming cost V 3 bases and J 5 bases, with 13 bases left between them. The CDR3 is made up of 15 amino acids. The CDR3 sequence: CASSMFRGGTGELFF. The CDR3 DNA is TGTGCCAGTAGTATGTTCAGGGGTGGGACCGGGGAGCTGTTTTTT.

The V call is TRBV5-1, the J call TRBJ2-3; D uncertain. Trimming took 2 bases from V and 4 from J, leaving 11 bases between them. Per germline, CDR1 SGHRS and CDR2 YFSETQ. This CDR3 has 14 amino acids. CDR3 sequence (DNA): TGCGCCAGCAGCTTTGGAGCAGCCTCAGATACGCAGTATTTT. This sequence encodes CASSFGAASDTQYF.

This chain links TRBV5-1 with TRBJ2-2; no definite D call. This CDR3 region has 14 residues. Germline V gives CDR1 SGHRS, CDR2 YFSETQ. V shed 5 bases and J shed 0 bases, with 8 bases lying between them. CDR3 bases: TGCGCCAGCAGTATGGACGCGAACACCGGGGAGCTGTTTTTT. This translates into CASSMDANTGELFF.

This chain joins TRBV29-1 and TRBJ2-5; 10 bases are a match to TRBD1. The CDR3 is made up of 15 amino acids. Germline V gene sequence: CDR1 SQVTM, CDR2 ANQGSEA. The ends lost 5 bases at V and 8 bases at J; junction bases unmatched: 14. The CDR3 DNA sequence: TGCAGCGTTCACCCTGAGGAGACAGGGGGCCTTACCCAGTACTTC. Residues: CSVHPEETGGLTQYF.

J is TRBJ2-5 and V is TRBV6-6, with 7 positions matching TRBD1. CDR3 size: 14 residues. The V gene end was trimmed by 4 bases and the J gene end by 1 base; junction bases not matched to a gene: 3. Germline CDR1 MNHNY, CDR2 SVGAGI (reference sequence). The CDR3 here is CASSSQGPQETQYF. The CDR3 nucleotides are TGTGCCAGCAGTTCACAGGGGCCCCAAGAGACCCAGTACTTC.

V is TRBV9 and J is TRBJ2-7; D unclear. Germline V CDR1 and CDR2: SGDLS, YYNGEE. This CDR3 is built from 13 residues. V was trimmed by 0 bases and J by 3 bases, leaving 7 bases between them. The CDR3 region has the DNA TGTGCCAGCAGCGTAGACGCAGACTACGAGCAGTACTTC. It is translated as CASSVDADYEQYF.

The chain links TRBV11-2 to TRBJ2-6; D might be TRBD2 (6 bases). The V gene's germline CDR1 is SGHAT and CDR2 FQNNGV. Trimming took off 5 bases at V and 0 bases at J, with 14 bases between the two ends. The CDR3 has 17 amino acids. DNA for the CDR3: TGTGCCAGCAGCCGGCCGGGAGTGCTCTCTGGGGCCAACGTCCTGACTTTC. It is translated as CASSRPGVLSGANVLTF.